Listed below are T cell receptor beta chains from one sample, sequenced in a study of blood T cell repertoires in COVID-19. Assay used: immunoSEQ multiplex PCR; TCRdb lists only in-frame clones, some missing. The table shows under 250,000 clones, with 85% to 90% occurring only once. The material sequenced was peripheral blood. Receptors were obtained from a man in his forties or fifties with COVID-19, enrolled during active disease. The CDR3 runs from the conserved cysteine through the conserved F or W. The D gene is left open where the match is weak. Clone size is given for some rows only: seen once, a few or many times, or a class if the clone is expanded.

TRBV12-2,-,-,TRBJ2-7,TGTGCAAGTCGCTTTCGGGACAGGGGGCTTGAGCAGTACTTC,CASRFRDRGLEQYF
TRBV27,-,TRBD1,TRBJ2-7,TGTGCCAGCAGTTTGGGGACAGGGGGCGGATACGAGCAGTACTTC,CASSLGTGGGYEQYF
TRBV6-6,-,-,TRBJ1-6,TGTGCCAGCAGGTACCAACAGGGTTTTAATTCACCCCTCCACTTT,CASRYQQGFNSPLHF
TRBV7-8,-,-,TRBJ1-5,TGTGCCAGCAGCTTATCCAGGGGTGGTGTGCAAGGTCAGCCCCAGCATTTT,CASSLSRGGVQGQPQHF
TRBV27,-,TRBD1,TRBJ1-5,TGTGCCAGCAGTACGACAGGGGGCGCGGATCAGCCCCAGCATTTT,CASSTTGGADQPQHF
TRBV24-1,-,-,TRBJ1-5,TGTGCCACCAGTGAAAGAGGGGGTAGCAATCAGCCCCAGCATTTT,CATSERGGSNQPQHF
TRBV4-2,once,-,TRBJ2-7,TGTGCCAGCAGCCAAGATTGGGCTAGCGCAACCTACGAGCAGTACTTC,CASSQDWASATYEQYF
TRBV5-1,-,-,TRBJ2-7,TGCGCCAGCAGCTTTGGCCCCACAAACTACGAGCAGTACTTC,CASSFGPTNYEQYF
TRBV29-1,-,TRBD2,TRBJ2-1,TGCAGCGGGACTAGGAAAAACAATGAGCAGTTCTTC,CSGTRKNNEQFF
TRBV2,-,-,TRBJ1-5,TGTGCCACCAAGACCAACAGGGACAGCAATCAGCCCCAGCATTTT,CATKTNRDSNQPQHF
TRBV27,-,-,TRBJ1-1,TGTGCCAGCAGTTTATCAGGGGTGCCGCTGAACACTGAAGCTTTCTTT,CASSLSGVPLNTEAFF
TRBV7-7,-,-,TRBJ2-3,TGTGCCAGCAGCTTCGGAACAGGCGGCACAGATACGCAGTATTTT,CASSFGTGGTDTQYF
TRBV4-3,once,-,TRBJ2-5,TGCGCCAGCAGCCAAGAGGGGCAGGGATTGTACCAAGAGACCCAGTACTTC,CASSQEGQGLYQETQYF
TRBV2,-,-,TRBJ1-4,TGTGCCAGCAGTCGCGGCGGCGGTAATGAAAAACTGTTTTTT,CASSRGGGNEKLFF
TRBV7-2,-,TRBD2,TRBJ2-3,TGTGCCAGCAGCTTTAGCGGGGCGGGAGATACGCAGTATTTT,CASSFSGAGDTQYF
TRBV6-6,-,TRBD2,TRBJ2-1,TGTGCCAGCAGTTATTCGGGACTAGGAGGAGGCAATGAGCAGTTCTTC,CASSYSGLGGGNEQFF
TRBV3-1/TRBV3-2,-,TRBD2,TRBJ2-7,TGTGCCAGCAGCCAAGAACTAGCGGGACCTTCCTACGAGCAGTACTTC,CASSQELAGPSYEQYF
TRBV6-4,-,TRBD1,TRBJ1-1,TGTGCCAGCAGCGCCGGGACAGGGGCGAACACTGAAGCTTTCTTT,CASSAGTGANTEAFF
TRBV3-1/TRBV3-2,-,TRBD2,TRBJ2-3,TGTGCCAGCAGCGGCCATCTAGCGGGGGGATCAGATACGCAGTATTTT,CASSGHLAGGSDTQYF
TRBV7-9,-,TRBD2,TRBJ2-5,TGTGCCAGCAGCTTAGGTCGGTCTAGCGGGAGCGAGACCCAGTACTTC,CASSLGRSSGSETQYF
TRBV18,-,-,TRBJ2-3,TGTGCCAGCTCACCACCGATAGTCACAGATACGCAGTATTTT,CASSPPIVTDTQYF
TRBV6-1,-,-,TRBJ2-7,TGTGCCAGCAGTGAAGATATGGTGGCTTCCTACGAGCAGTACTTC,CASSEDMVASYEQYF
TRBV7-8,-,TRBD2,TRBJ2-7,TGTGCCAGCAGCTTAGCCGCGGGGGGATACGAGCAGTACTTC,CASSLAAGGYEQYF
TRBV4-2,-,TRBD1,TRBJ2-7,TGTGCCAGCAGCCAAACAGGGACAGGGTATCAAGAGCAGTACTTC,CASSQTGTGYQEQYF
TRBV9,-,TRBD1,TRBJ1-1,TGTGCCAGCAGCGCACAGGGGGAATCCACTGAAGCTTTCTTT,CASSAQGESTEAFF
TRBV2,-,TRBD1,TRBJ1-5,TGTGCCAGCAGTGTTGCGGGACAGGGGAATCAGCCCCAGCATTTT,CASSVAGQGNQPQHF
TRBV20-1,-,TRBD1,TRBJ2-1,TGCAGTGCTAGTCAGGGGGCGTCCAATGAGCAGTTCTTC,CSASQGASNEQFF
TRBV5-5,few,TRBD2,TRBJ2-1,TGTGCCAGCAGCTTGGAGAGCGGGAGCGATGAGCAGTTCTTC,CASSLESGSDEQFF
TRBV29-1,-,TRBD1,TRBJ2-7,TGCAGCGTACAGGGACAGCAACCCTACGAGCAGTACTTC,CSVQGQQPYEQYF
TRBV28,-,-,TRBJ2-7,TGTGCCAGCAGTGGGATAGGCGGGTCCTACGAGCAGTACTTC,CASSGIGGSYEQYF
TRBV18,-,-,TRBJ1-1,TGTGCCAGCTCACCGGTCACAGGTGAAGCTTTCTTT,CASSPVTGEAFF
TRBV7-8,-,TRBD1,TRBJ1-5,TGTGCCAGCAGCTTAGGGTTCAGGGGGCAAAGCAATCAGCCCCAGCATTTT,CASSLGFRGQSNQPQHF
TRBV18,-,-,TRBJ1-4,TGTGCCAGCTCACCCGAAGCCTTAACAGGACAGTATAATGAAAAACTGTTTTTT,CASSPEALTGQYNEKLFF
TRBV12-3/TRBV12-4,-,-,TRBJ2-7,TGTGCCAGCAGTCCCCGGGGGTATCACGAGCAGTACTTC,CASSPRGYHEQYF
TRBV19,-,TRBD1,TRBJ2-5,TGTGCCAGCCAGAGGGGGCAGGGACCCGAAGAGACCCAGTACTTC,CASQRGQGPEETQYF
TRBV5-1,-,TRBD2,TRBJ2-3,TGCGCCAGCAGCTCCTTCGGGACTAGCCGGACAGATACGCAGTATTTT,CASSSFGTSRTDTQYF
TRBV12-3/TRBV12-4,-,-,TRBJ1-6,TGTGCCAGCAGTTTCGGCGGGGAATTCACCCTCCACTTT,CASSFGGEFTLHF
TRBV9,-,-,TRBJ1-5,TGTGCCAGCAGCGTAGGTCAGAAAAATCAGCCCCAGCATTTT,CASSVGQKNQPQHF
TRBV6-5,-,TRBD1,TRBJ1-5,TGTGCCAGCAGTCAGGGGGCCAATCAGCCCCAGCATTTT,CASSQGANQPQHF
TRBV27,-,TRBD2,TRBJ2-5,TGTGCCAGCAGCCCGGCCTGGACTAGCCAAGAGACCCAGTACTTC,CASSPAWTSQETQYF
TRBV10-3,-,TRBD2,TRBJ2-3,TGTGCCGCCGGCGGGCGGGGGGGCAATCCAGATACGCAGTATTTT,CAAGGRGGNPDTQYF
TRBV4-3,-,TRBD2,TRBJ2-4,TGCGCCAGCAGCCAAGATTGGGGCGTAGCGGGGGGTCTAGCCAAAAACATTCAGTACTTC,CASSQDWGVAGGLAKNIQYF
TRBV3-1/TRBV3-2,once,TRBD1,TRBJ1-5,TGTGCCAGCAGCCAAGATTCAGGGGGCACCGGGCCCCAGCATTTT,CASSQDSGGTGPQHF
TRBV4-3,-,TRBD2,TRBJ2-7,TGCGCCAGCAGCCAAGCGGGGACTAGCGGCCGGAGCTCCTACGAGCAGTACTTC,CASSQAGTSGRSSYEQYF
TRBV20-1,-,-,TRBJ1-6,TGCAGTGCTAGTCTGGTGGGGCTAGATTCACCCCTCCACTTT,CSASLVGLDSPLHF
TRBV7-6,-,-,TRBJ1-5,TGTGCCAGCAGTTCCCAGGTGCCCCTGGGAGCCCAGCATTTT,CASSSQVPLGAQHF
TRBV3-1/TRBV3-2,once,-,TRBJ1-5,TGTGCCAGCAGCCAAGATTGGGGGGGAAATCAGCCCCAGCATTTT,CASSQDWGGNQPQHF
TRBV9,-,-,TRBJ1-6,TGTGCCAGCAGCGTAGATGGCAGGGTGGGCAATTCACCCCTCCACTTT,CASSVDGRVGNSPLHF
TRBV19,-,-,TRBJ2-1,TGTGCCAGTAGTATCCGGCGGGGCCGCTCCTACAATGAGCAGTTCTTC,CASSIRRGRSYNEQFF
TRBV19,-,TRBD1,TRBJ1-2,TGTGCCAGTAGTAAACAAGGACAGGGGGGATCTGGCTACACCTTC,CASSKQGQGGSGYTF
TRBV2,-,-,TRBJ2-5,TGTGCCAGCAGGATAACGGGAGACGGGGAGACCCAGTACTTC,CASRITGDGETQYF
TRBV7-3,-,-,TRBJ1-6,TGTGCCAGCAGCTTCCGAGGGACACTCTCCTATAATTCACCCCTCCACTTT,CASSFRGTLSYNSPLHF
TRBV7-8,-,TRBD2,TRBJ2-7,TGTGCCAGCAGCTTAGTAGGCGGGACTAGCGGCACCTACGAGCAGTACTTC,CASSLVGGTSGTYEQYF